This T cell receptor (beta chain) was observed in a study of CD8 T cells in ankylosing spondylitis. This clonotype was seen ten or more times. Its specificity is not known. TCRdb recomputed calls from the 5' RACE reads with MiXCR, one row per CDR3 protein. Of 90,000 to 100,000 distinct CDR3 sequences listed, roughly 8.3% were seen once; the top ten hold 9.9%. General study findings and limits: One TCR beta motif, made up of under ten highly homologous variants, appeared characteristic of ankylosing spondylitis blood. Significant enrichment of disease-linked clones was reportedly seen in matched ankylosing spondylitis synovial fluid. The authors found the disease-linked clones to be CD8+ and relatively rare in peripheral blood.

Trimming cost V 6 bases and J 4 bases; bases outside gene matches: 6. This CDR3 comprises 14 residues. Germline values: CDR1 DFQATT, CDR2 SNEGSKA (reference sequence). Sequenced sample: blood, either unsorted or a sorted T cell fraction (not recorded which). J is TRBJ2-7 and V is TRBV20-1, with 13 nucleotides matching TRBD2. This sequence was found in a male donor with ankylosing spondylitis or in good health (not recorded which). The CDR3 loop is CSALGLAGNYEQYF. As DNA, the CDR3 is TGCAGTGCCCTGGGACTAGCGGGAAATTACGAGCAGTACTTC.